This TCR beta chain was found in a study of PD-1 blockade in classical Hodgkin lymphoma. Time point reported: newly diagnosed, previously untreated cHL patient sample. CD4+ T cells were purified from thawed PBMCs by negative selection. The germline V and J ends were trimmed by 4 bases and 1 base, with 8 bases remaining between them. Germline-derived CDR1 and CDR2 are KGHSH and LQKENI. The CDR3 is 13 amino acids. Clones were sequenced by immunoSEQ multiplex PCR, and TCRdb holds only the in-frame ones, with some missing. The sample has 15,000 to 25,000 clones, approximately 80% seen once. This clone has just a few counts.

The clonotype originates from a human donor with classical Hodgkin lymphoma. Sample: CD4+ T cells from blood. V usage is TRBV18 and J usage is TRBJ2-7; D call uncertain. The CDR3 is CASSLARSYEQYF. The CDR3 DNA sequence: TGTGCCAGCTCACTCGCCCGTTCCTACGAGCAGTACTTC. Variable domain in full (rest from reference TRBV18 and TRBJ2-7): NAGVMQNPRHLVRRRGQEARLRCSPMKGHSHVYWYRQLPEEGLKFMVYLQKENIIDESGMPKERFSAEFPKEGPSILRIQQVVRGDSAAYFCASSLARSYEQYFGPGTRLTVT.